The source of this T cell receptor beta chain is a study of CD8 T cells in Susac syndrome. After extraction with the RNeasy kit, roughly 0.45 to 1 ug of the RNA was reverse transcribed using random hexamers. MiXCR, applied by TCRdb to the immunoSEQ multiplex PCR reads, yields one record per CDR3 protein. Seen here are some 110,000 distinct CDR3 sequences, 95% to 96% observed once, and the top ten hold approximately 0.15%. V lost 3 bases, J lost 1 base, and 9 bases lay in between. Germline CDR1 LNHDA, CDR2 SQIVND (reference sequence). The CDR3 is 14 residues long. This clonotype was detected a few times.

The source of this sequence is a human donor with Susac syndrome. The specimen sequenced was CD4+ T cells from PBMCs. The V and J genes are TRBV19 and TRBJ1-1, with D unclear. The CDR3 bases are TGTGCCAGTAGTATTGTATGGGGGAACACTGAAGCTTTCTTT. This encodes CASSIVWGNTEAFF.